This TCR beta chain was identified during a study of blood T cell repertoires in COVID-19 (dated by TCRdb to the early 2020s). Describing the broader study: Collaborator samples came from the United States, Italy and Spain and covered acute and convalescent phases of COVID-19. The material from the prospective study consisted of cDNA or gDNA derived from T cells, B-cell-depleted T cells, or PBMCs. The dataset comprised deeply sampled blood TCRbeta repertoires from subjects exposed to, actively infected with, or recovered from COVID-19. A freely available public database, intended as a resource for researchers studying the immune response to SARS-CoV-2, is where the repertoires were released. The samples were drawn from the first 160 participants of the ongoing ImmuneRACE study and from 950 to 1,500 subjects provided by 6 global collaborators. Sample metadata almost always included a de-identified subject ID, COVID-19 status, age in years and sex. Where available, HLA class I and class II types were taken from metadata supplied by the sample provider and were not determined by assay-based typing.

CDR1 is given as LNHDA and CDR2 as SQIVND, both from the germline V gene (reference sequence). V loses 3 bases of germline sequence and J loses 0 bases, and the interval between the two ends is 9 bases. The CDR3 starts with the cysteine, ends with the phenylalanine, and has 14 residues. The CDR3 DNA has 42 bases and is translated from base 1. The immunoSEQ Assay, a bias-controlled multiplex PCR, was used to amplify TCRbeta CDR3 regions from genomic DNA. Per the authors' processing: Nucleated cell counts per sample were estimated from amplification of reference gene primers within the assay. To quantify the absolute abundance of each unique TCRbeta CDR3 rearrangement, sequence reads were collapsed and filtered. For each sample, productive Simpson clonality was calculated as the square root of Simpson's diversity index over productive rearrangements. TCRdb took this table from immuneACCESS and kept in-frame rearrangements with V and J called. Such tables lack part of the clones; where checked against another copy, unresolved V genes explain under half of the gap, and the rest is unexplained. That table furnishes V, J and clone size, whereas the DNA furnished D and trimming. The sample table lists about 220,000 clones, 85% of them with a count of one. The ten largest account for 2.9% of the sample.

Comments on this clone: It lacks a known antigen. Qualities for individual bases were not recorded, and no much larger clone is one base off. The identical CDR3 is also encoded by other nucleotide sequences in the sample.

Samples from volunteer blood donors who had recovered from COVID-19 were contributed by a second Seattle source. Each collaborating institution followed its own protocols to collect whole blood in K2EDTA tubes. Collaborator samples were shipped for TCRbeta analysis as frozen whole blood, isolated PBMCs, or DNA extracted from either sample type. Points the paper makes about the study in general: The amount of clinical and demographic metadata varied by source and participant and was provided uncurated.

Sequencing was carried out using peripheral blood. The chain is encoded by TRBV19 joined to TRBJ2-7; tentative D gene TRBD2, with 6 bases matching. The TCR originated in a middle-aged man who had recovered from COVID-19. CDR3 reads: CASSISGPSYEQYF. The DNA sequence reads TGTGCCAGTAGTATTAGCGGACCCTCCTACGAGCAGTACTTC.